These T cell receptor beta chains were read from a single sample in a study of radiotherapy plus CTLA-4 blockade in lung cancer. The table came from immunoSEQ multiplex PCR; TCRdb's copy has only in-frame clones and leaves some out. The profile shows fewer than 40,000 clones, 70% to 80% of them singletons. This sample comprised peripheral blood, obtained from a patient treated with radiotherapy plus ipilimumab. Receptor source: a human donor with non-small cell lung cancer who had stable disease on radiotherapy plus ipilimumab. The CDR3 runs from the conserved cysteine through the conserved F or W. A D gene is named only where the DNA matches it firmly. Some rows mark clone size as missing; the rest say once, few, many or name a class of expanded clone.

clone_size j_call d_call v_call cdr3_nt cdr3_aa
- TRBJ1-1 TRBD1 TRBV7-6 TGTGCCAGCAGCCGAGGACAGGGAAACACTGAAGCTTTCTTT CASSRGQGNTEAFF
- TRBJ2-1 - TRBV5-4 TGTGCCAGCAGTCGGGGGAGGCTCGAAATCATCAATGAGCAGTTCTTC CASSRGRLEIINEQFF
- TRBJ2-5 - TRBV7-2 TGTGCCAGCAGCTCCCCCCCGGGTTACGAGACCCAGTACTTC CASSSPPGYETQYF
- TRBJ1-2 - TRBV5-6 TGTGCCAGCAGCTTGCCAGACCTCGACTATGGCTACACCTTC CASSLPDLDYGYTF
few TRBJ2-1 - TRBV7-2 TGTGCCAGCAGCTTAGTCGCGGGACAGACGACGAATGAGCAGTTCTTC CASSLVAGQTTNEQFF
- TRBJ2-5 - TRBV7-9 TGTGCCAGCAGCAGGACCGTCCAAGAGACCCAGTACTTC CASSRTVQETQYF
- TRBJ1-1 - TRBV4-1 TGCGCCAGCAGCCTTTACGACCAGGGGACTGAAGCTTTCTTT CASSLYDQGTEAFF
- TRBJ2-1 TRBD2 TRBV19 TGTGCCAGTAGCATCAGAGGGCTTAGCGGGCTCTCCTACAATGAGCAGTTCTTC CASSIRGLSGLSYNEQFF
once TRBJ1-1 - TRBV18 TGTGCCAGCTCACCAACGACAGGTTCTGTCACTGAAGCTTTCTTT CASSPTTGSVTEAFF
- TRBJ2-4 - TRBV19 TGTGCCAGGAGCTGTGTAAACATTCAGTACTTC CARSCVNIQYF
- TRBJ2-7 TRBD1 TRBV20-1 TGCAGTGTTAAACAGGGGCACGAGCAGTACTTC CSVKQGHEQYF
- TRBJ1-6 TRBD1 TRBV5-1 TGCGCCAGCAGCACATTCGGACAGGACGATTCACCCCTCCACTTT CASSTFGQDDSPLHF
few TRBJ1-1 TRBD1 TRBV5-5 TGTGCCAGCAGCTCCACTGGGACAGGCACTGAAGCTTTCTTT CASSSTGTGTEAFF
- TRBJ1-6 - TRBV18 TGTGCCAGCTCACCGCCTTCAGGGGTCGGGTCACCCCTCCACTTT CASSPPSGVGSPLHF
- TRBJ2-5 - TRBV19 TGTGCCAGTAGTATTGCATCAGGGCAGACCCAGTACTTC CASSIASGQTQYF
few TRBJ1-2 - TRBV6-6 TGTGCCAGCAGTCCCTCATCCCCTGCTAACTATGGCTACACCTTC CASSPSSPANYGYTF
- TRBJ2-3 TRBD2 TRBV11-1 TGTGCCAGCAGCCCCGAACTAGCGGGGGGAAACACAGATACGCAGTATTTT CASSPELAGGNTDTQYF
- TRBJ1-4 TRBD1 TRBV30 TGTGCCTGGAGCCCTCCGGGACAGGGGAATGAAAAACTGTTTTTT CAWSPPGQGNEKLFF
- TRBJ1-5 - TRBV13 TGTGCCAGCAGCCTGGGAAGGGGGGTAGCTCAGCCCCAGCATTTT CASSLGRGVAQPQHF
- TRBJ1-1 - TRBV7-6 TGTGCCAGCAGCTTACAGGGAATCACTGAAGCTTTCTTT CASSLQGITEAFF
- TRBJ2-3 - TRBV7-9 TGTGCCAGCAGTGACTCCGCTAGCATCACAGATACGCAGTATTTT CASSDSASITDTQYF
- TRBJ2-3 - TRBV7-8 TGTGCCAGCAGCTTCCGGGACCAGGGCACAGATACGCAGTATTTT CASSFRDQGTDTQYF
medium-sized TRBJ1-3 - TRBV19 TGTGCCAGTAGTCTGACGGTGGTACACACCATATATTTT CASSLTVVHTIYF
- TRBJ1-6 - TRBV4-3 TGCGCCAGCAGCCAAGATTATGGTCCCCTCCACTTT CASSQDYGPLHF
- TRBJ1-2 TRBD1 TRBV28 TGTGCCAGCAGTAGAGGAGGGACAGGGAAACACGATGGCTACACCTTC CASSRGGTGKHDGYTF
- TRBJ1-4 TRBD1 TRBV5-1 TGCGCCAGCAGCCTTGGACAGGGGAAAGAAAAACTGTTTTTT CASSLGQGKEKLFF
- TRBJ2-3 - TRBV18 TGTGCCAGCTCACCCGGCAGCGCTAGCACAGATACGCAGTATTTT CASSPGSASTDTQYF
once TRBJ1-5 - TRBV28 TGTGCCAGCACGGGGGGGGGAAGCAATCAGCCCCAGCATTTT CASTGGGSNQPQHF
- TRBJ1-1 - TRBV5-5 TGTGCCAGCAGCTTGAGCAAGGGGCAAACTGAAGCTTTCTTT CASSLSKGQTEAFF
- TRBJ1-2 TRBD1 TRBV29-1 TGCAGCGTTGAAGTAGGGACAGTAGATGGCTACACCTTC CSVEVGTVDGYTF
- TRBJ1-2 TRBD1 TRBV29-1 TGCAGCGTCCCGGAGGGGGCTGGCTACACCTTC CSVPEGAGYTF
few TRBJ1-1 - TRBV9 TGTGCCAGCAGCCCGTCTCCAGGGATGAACACTGAAGCTTTCTTT CASSPSPGMNTEAFF
- TRBJ1-5 - TRBV7-9 TGTGCCTCTAGCCCAGAGCCGGGGCAGCCCCAGCATTTT CASSPEPGQPQHF
- TRBJ2-5 - TRBV5-1 TGCGCCAGCAGCCAGACCAGCGGACAGATCCAAGAGACCCAGTACTTC CASSQTSGQIQETQYF
few TRBJ1-5 TRBD1 TRBV6-1 TGTGCCAGCATCATGGGGGACAGGGACAATCAGCCCCAGCATTTT CASIMGDRDNQPQHF
few TRBJ2-5 - TRBV6-1 TGTGCCAGCAGTGAAGGGGTGGGGGCCCAGTACTTC CASSEGVGAQYF
- TRBJ1-2 - TRBV7-2 TGTGCCAGCAGCTTGGTACCGGACAAGGGTGGCTACACCTTC CASSLVPDKGGYTF
few TRBJ1-5 - TRBV6-5 TGTGCCAGCAGTGAAGGAGTACAGCCCCAGCATTTT CASSEGVQPQHF
once TRBJ2-1 TRBD2 TRBV4-1 TGCGCCAGCAGCCAAGAAGGGACTAGCGGGGGGATCTACAATGAGCAGTTCTTC CASSQEGTSGGIYNEQFF
- TRBJ2-1 - TRBV7-3 TGTGCCAGCAGCTTATGGGGCAATGAGCAGTTCTTC CASSLWGNEQFF
once TRBJ1-2 - TRBV4-1 TGCGCCAGCAGCCAAGAACGAGACTATGGCTACACCTTC CASSQERDYGYTF
once TRBJ1-5 - TRBV10-2 TGCGCCAGCAGTGAGGGGGGGGATCAGCCCCAGCATTTT CASSEGGDQPQHF